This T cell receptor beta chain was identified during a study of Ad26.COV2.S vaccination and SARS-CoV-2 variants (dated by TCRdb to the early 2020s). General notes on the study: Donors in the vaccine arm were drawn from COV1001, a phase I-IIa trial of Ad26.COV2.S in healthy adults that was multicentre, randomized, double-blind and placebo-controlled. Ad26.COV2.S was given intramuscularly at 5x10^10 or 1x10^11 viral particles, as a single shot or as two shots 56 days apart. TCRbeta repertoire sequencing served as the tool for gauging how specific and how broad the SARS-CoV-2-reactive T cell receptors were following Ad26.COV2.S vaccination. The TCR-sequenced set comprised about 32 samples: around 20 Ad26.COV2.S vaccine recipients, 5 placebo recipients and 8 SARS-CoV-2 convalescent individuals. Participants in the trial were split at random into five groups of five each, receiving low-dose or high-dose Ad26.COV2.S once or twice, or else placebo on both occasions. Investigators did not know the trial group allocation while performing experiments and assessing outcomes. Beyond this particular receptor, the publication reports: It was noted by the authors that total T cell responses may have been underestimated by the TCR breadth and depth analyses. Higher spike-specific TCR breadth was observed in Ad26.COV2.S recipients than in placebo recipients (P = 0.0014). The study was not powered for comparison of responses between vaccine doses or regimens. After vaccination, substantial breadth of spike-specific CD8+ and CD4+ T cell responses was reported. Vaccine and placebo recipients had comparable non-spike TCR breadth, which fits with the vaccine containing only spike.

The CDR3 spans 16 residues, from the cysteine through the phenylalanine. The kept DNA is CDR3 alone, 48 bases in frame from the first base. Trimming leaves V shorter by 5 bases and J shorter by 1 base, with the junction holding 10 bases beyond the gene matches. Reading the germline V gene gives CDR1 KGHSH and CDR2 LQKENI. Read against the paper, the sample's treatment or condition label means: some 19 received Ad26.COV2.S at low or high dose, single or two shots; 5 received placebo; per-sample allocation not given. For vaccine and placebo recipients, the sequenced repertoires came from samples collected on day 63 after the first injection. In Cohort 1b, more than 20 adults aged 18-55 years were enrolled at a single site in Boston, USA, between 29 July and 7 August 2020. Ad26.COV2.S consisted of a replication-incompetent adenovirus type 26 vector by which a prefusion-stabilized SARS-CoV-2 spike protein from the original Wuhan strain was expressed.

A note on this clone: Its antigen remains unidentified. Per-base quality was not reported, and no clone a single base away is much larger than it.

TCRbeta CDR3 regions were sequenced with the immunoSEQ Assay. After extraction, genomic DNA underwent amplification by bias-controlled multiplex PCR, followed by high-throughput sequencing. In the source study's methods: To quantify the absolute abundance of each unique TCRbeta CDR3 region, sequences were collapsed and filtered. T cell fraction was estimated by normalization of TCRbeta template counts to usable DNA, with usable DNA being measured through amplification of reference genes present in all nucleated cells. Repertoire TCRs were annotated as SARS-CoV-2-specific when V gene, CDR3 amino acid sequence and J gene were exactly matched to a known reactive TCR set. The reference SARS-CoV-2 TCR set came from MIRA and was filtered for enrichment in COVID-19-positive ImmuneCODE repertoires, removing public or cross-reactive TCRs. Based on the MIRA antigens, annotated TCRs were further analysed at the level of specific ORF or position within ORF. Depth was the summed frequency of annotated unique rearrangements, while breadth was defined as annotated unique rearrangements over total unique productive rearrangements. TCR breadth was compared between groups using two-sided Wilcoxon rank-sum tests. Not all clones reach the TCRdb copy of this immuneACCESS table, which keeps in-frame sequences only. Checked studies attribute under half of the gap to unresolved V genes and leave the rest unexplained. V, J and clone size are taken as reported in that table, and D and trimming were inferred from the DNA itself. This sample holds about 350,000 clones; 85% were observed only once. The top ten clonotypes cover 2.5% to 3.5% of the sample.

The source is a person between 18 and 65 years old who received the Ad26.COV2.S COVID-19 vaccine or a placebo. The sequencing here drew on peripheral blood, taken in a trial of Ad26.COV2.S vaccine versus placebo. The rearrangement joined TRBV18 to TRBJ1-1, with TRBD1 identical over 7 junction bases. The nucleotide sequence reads TGTGCCAGCTCAACCTATACACAGGGGCAGAACACTGAAGCTTTCTTT. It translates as CASSTYTQGQNTEAFF.